This is a list of T cell receptor beta chains from one sample in a study of T cell repertoires in cytomegalovirus infection. These receptors' antigens are unknown. TCRdb ran MiXCR on the reads and lists one entry per CDR3 protein. The table includes roughly 920,000 distinct CDR3 sequences, roughly 30% detected once. Material: cultured CD8+ T cells from PBMCs, obtained from culture after CMV antigen stimulation. The source is a human donor in good health (CMV status not recorded). Some clones in this sample may be carry-over from other donors' samples. Each CDR3 is given with its conserved first and last residue. Fields, in order: J gene, V gene, CDR3 protein.

J gene: TRBJ1-1; V gene: TRBV6-5; CDR3 protein: CASGYSSTADTEAFF
J gene: TRBJ2-5; V gene: TRBV7-8; CDR3 protein: CASSFGGILETQYF
J gene: TRBJ2-3; V gene: TRBV27; CDR3 protein: CATQLGSGGYTDTQYF
J gene: TRBJ2-3; V gene: TRBV28; CDR3 protein: CASRKGQGRTDTQYF
J gene: TRBJ1-2; V gene: TRBV6-5; CDR3 protein: CASSYLMDLFNYGYTF
J gene: TRBJ2-5; V gene: TRBV6-5; CDR3 protein: CASSYSVAGGQETQYF
J gene: TRBJ2-1; V gene: TRBV5-4; CDR3 protein: CASSWRREETAEQFF
J gene: TRBJ2-1; V gene: TRBV2; CDR3 protein: CASSDRALVPQVNNEQFF
J gene: TRBJ2-1; V gene: TRBV3-1; CDR3 protein: CASSQVYLAGAPYNEQFF
J gene: TRBJ2-3; V gene: TRBV10-3; CDR3 protein: CAISESGPADTQYF
J gene: TRBJ2-1; V gene: TRBV7-6; CDR3 protein: CASSYLGLSSYNEQFF
J gene: TRBJ2-6; V gene: TRBV9; CDR3 protein: CASSMEGAGANVLTF
J gene: TRBJ2-2; V gene: TRBV7-9; CDR3 protein: CASRENGGVTGELFF